The rows below give T cell receptor beta chains drawn from one sample of a study of shared clonotypes between healthy human individuals. TCRdb's copy holds only in-frame clones and misses some; the assay was immunoSEQ multiplex PCR. Of 450,000 to 600,000 clones listed, less than 85% are singletons. Input material: PBMCs. The source of these receptors is a woman aged 40 to 49 in good health. Some clones in this sample may be carry-over from other donors' samples. CDR3s include the opening cysteine and the closing phenylalanine or tryptophan. A D gene is named only where the DNA matches it firmly. A row's size may be missing; if present it is once, few, many or a size class.

V gene	clone size	J gene	D gene	CDR3 DNA	CDR3 protein
TRBV7-9	NA	TRBJ2-1	NA	TGTGCCAGCAGCCGGGCAGACAATGAGCAGTTCTTC	CASSRADNEQFF
TRBV18	NA	TRBJ1-4	NA	TGTGCCAGCTCGCCAGAGGGACTGAGTAATGAAAAACTGTTTTTT	CASSPEGLSNEKLFF
TRBV7-8	NA	TRBJ2-5	TRBD2	TGTGCCAGCAGCCTCGGGACTAGCGCACTCCGGACCCAGTACTTC	CASSLGTSALRTQYF
TRBV2	NA	TRBJ2-5	NA	TGTGCCAGCACCCTTTTGCGGACAAACCAAGAGACCCAGTACTTC	CASTLLRTNQETQYF
TRBV7-8	NA	TRBJ1-2	NA	TGTGCCAGCAGCTTAGAACAGCTCTATGGCTACACCTTC	CASSLEQLYGYTF
TRBV4-3	NA	TRBJ2-3	TRBD2	TGCGCCAGCAGCCAGGGACTAGCGGGAGTAGATACGCAGTATTTT	CASSQGLAGVDTQYF
TRBV2	NA	TRBJ2-5	TRBD2	TGTGCCAGCAAAGCACTAGCGGGAGGACAAGAGACCCAGTACTTC	CASKALAGGQETQYF
TRBV5-6	NA	TRBJ2-5	TRBD1	TGTGCCAGCAGACCCTCGGGACAGGGGCTTAGAGAGACCCAGTACTTC	CASRPSGQGLRETQYF
TRBV4-3	once	TRBJ2-3	TRBD2	TGCGCCAGCAGCCCCGTGGTAGCGGGAGGGACAGATACGCAGTATTTT	CASSPVVAGGTDTQYF
TRBV6-1	NA	TRBJ1-5	NA	TGTGCCAGCAGATACGCCTCGCGGTCTCAGCCCCAGCATTTT	CASRYASRSQPQHF
TRBV25-1	NA	TRBJ2-7	TRBD1	TGTGCCAGCAGACCGGGACAGGGGCCCTACGAGCAGTACTTC	CASRPGQGPYEQYF
TRBV5-4	few	TRBJ2-5	TRBD1	TGTGCCAGCAGCTTAGGGACAGGGCCTCAAGAGACCCAGTACTTC	CASSLGTGPQETQYF
TRBV10-2	NA	TRBJ2-7	TRBD1	TGCGCCAGCTCCTTCGGGACAGGCGCCTACGAGCAGTACTTC	CASSFGTGAYEQYF
TRBV4-1	NA	TRBJ2-2	NA	TGCGCCAGCAGCCATGGGCCCGGGGTCCGGGACACCGGGGAGCTGTTTTTT	CASSHGPGVRDTGELFF
TRBV11-2	NA	TRBJ1-3	NA	TGTGCCAGCAGGGGAGTAATGGCCGACTCTGGAAACACCATATATTTT	CASRGVMADSGNTIYF
TRBV6-1	few	TRBJ2-7	NA	TGTGCCAGCAGTGAGACAGTAAGAGGGGTCTACGAGCAGTACTTC	CASSETVRGVYEQYF
TRBV7-8	NA	TRBJ2-3	NA	TGTGCCAGCGCCCTGGGGCACACAGATACGCAGTATTTT	CASALGHTDTQYF
TRBV5-6	NA	TRBJ1-4	NA	TGTGCCAGCAGCCCGGGGGCGCTTGCAACTAATGAAAAACTGTTTTTT	CASSPGALATNEKLFF
TRBV28	few	TRBJ2-1	NA	TGTGCCAGTTACGAGTCGGGACCCTCCTACAATGAGCAGTTCTTC	CASYESGPSYNEQFF
TRBV20-1	NA	TRBJ1-3	NA	TGCAGTGCTGAACAGGGCGACACCATATATTTT	CSAEQGDTIYF
TRBV7-2	once	TRBJ2-7	NA	TGTGCCAGCAGCTTATCTGAGGATTCCTACGAGCAGTACTTC	CASSLSEDSYEQYF
TRBV28	many	TRBJ2-5	TRBD2	TGTGCCAGCAGTTTAATCTGGGGGGGGACCCAGTACTTC	CASSLIWGGTQYF